This T cell receptor beta chain was recorded in a study of regulatory T cells in long-lasting Graves disease. The time point here: newly diagnosed GD, antithyroid drugs for less than 3 months. PBMC RNA served as the TCR library source. Germline CDR1 MDHEN, CDR2 SYDVKM. V was cut by 5 bases and J by 0 bases, with 23 bases left in between. The CDR3 runs 20 residues. With iRepertoire HTBI primers and Arm-PCR of CDR3 regions, TCR beta libraries were built. TCRdb re-analysed the multiplex PCR reads in MiXCR, keeping a single row per CDR3 protein. The sample has around 450,000 distinct CDR3 sequences, roughly 16% seen once. The same data also contributed to another study, on T cells in Graves' hyperthyroidism and ophthalmopathy.

The receptor's source is a man aged 35 to 55 with Graves disease. This material consisted of peripheral blood mononuclear cells (PBMCs), taken at new diagnosis, from a patient treated with antithyroid drugs. The chain couples TRBV28 to TRBJ2-6, with D possibly matching TRBD2 (7 bases). The CDR3 is CASSPTLGGGESSGANVLTF. In nucleotides, the CDR3 is TGTGCCAGCAGTCCCACCCTCGGAGGGGGGGAAAGCTCTGGGGCCAACGTCCTGACTTTC.